This TCR beta chain was identified in a study of T cell responses to AZD1222 COVID-19 vaccine. Study in general: Timing groups of about 4 and about 12 weeks for second doses were pooled. Study conclusions and caveats: Clonal diversity may have been underestimated, and the donors were mostly white British, with more females than males. Baseline seropositivity occurred in only a handful of AZD1222 recipients. Spike as a whole was targeted by vaccine-associated CD4 TCRs, dominant at 160-218 and 743-854.

In regard to this clone: The antigen remains unidentified.

Clones were read by immunoSEQ multiplex PCR, and TCRdb kept only the in-frame ones, dropping some. Of 90,000 to 95,000 clones in the sample, around 86% were seen once. The sequence was collected from an adult in good health. Sequenced material: peripheral blood, taken on day 0 of AZD1222 vaccination.

The CDR3 sequence is CASSPTPENTIYF. For the CDR3, the DNA is TGTGCCAGCAGTCCCACACCAGAAAACACCATATATTTT. The chain carries TRBV12-3 or TRBV12-4 and TRBJ1-3, with D unclear. This CDR3 contains 13 residues. Trimming removed 5 bases from V and 6 bases from J, with 11 bases in between.